Sequencing of this T cell receptor (beta chain) was carried out in a study of shared clonotypes between healthy human individuals. A note on this clone: Its antigen remains unknown.

General study points: Represented diversity (both genetic and exposure-history) was limited by the small number of donors. Apart from blood, nothing was sampled; tissue repertoires likely differ.

The authors ran the assay at deep level. DNA input for the unsorted PBMC replicate PCRs was approximately 0.3 ug, tens of thousands of T cell genomes. Assay used: immunoSEQ multiplex PCR; TCRdb lists only in-frame clones, some missing. The sample gives about 470,000 clones, 70% to 80% of which show up once; around 13% is in the top ten. Between the trimmed V and J ends, which lost 4 bases and 6 bases, there was a span of 12 bases. The CDR3 runs 12 residues. Germline loops: CDR1 SQVTM, CDR2 ANQGSEA. This TCR came from a woman in her thirties or forties in good health. Some clones in this sample may be carry-over from other donors' samples. The sequencing sample was made of PBMCs. The chain combines TRBV29-1 with TRBJ1-2; D is undetermined. Here the CDR3 reads CSVVEGWDGYTF. CDR3 bases: TGCAGCGTTGTGGAGGGCTGGGATGGCTACACCTTC.